This entry features one T cell receptor (beta chain) sequence. V shed 3 bases, J shed 1 base, and the junction held 4 bases outside the gene matches. CDR1 SEHNR and CDR2 FQNEAQ come from the germline V gene (reference sequence). The CDR3 loop spans 16 amino acids. This entry comes from a study of shared clonotypes between healthy human individuals. TCRdb's copy holds only in-frame clones and misses some; the assay was immunoSEQ multiplex PCR. This sample yields over a million clones, of which about four fifths are seen a single time; 0.5% to 0.65% belongs to the top ten. This sequence was found in a man between 18 and 35 years old in good health. Some clones in this sample may be carry-over from other donors' samples. Source material: memory CD4+ T cells from PBMCs. Subset here: CD45RA-negative fraction. The genes are TRBV7-9 and TRBJ1-3; 9 nucleotides line up with TRBD1. The CDR3 sequence is CASSFNRGRSGNTIYF. The DNA for the CDR3 is TGTGCCAGCAGCTTTAACAGGGGGCGGTCTGGAAACACCATATATTTT.